Here is one TCR beta chain with its context. Its antigen is not known. Sequenced by immunoSEQ multiplex PCR; TCRdb stores in-frame clones only, minus some. The repertoire holds 150,000 to 200,000 clones, with more than 75% as singletons. Germline V lookup: CDR1 SGHKS, CDR2 YYEKEE (reference sequence). The CDR3 covers 17 residues. Trimming took off 0 bases at V and 1 base at J, with 14 bases between the two ends. The sample belongs to a study of T cell responses to AZD1222 COVID-19 vaccine. Broader study findings: Every sample of the repertoires postdated the peak T cell response.

The source is an adult in good health. The genes are TRBV5-5 and TRBJ1-5, with D perhaps matching TRBD1 (5 bases). The sequencing used peripheral blood, collected on day 0 of MenACWY control vaccination. CDR3 residues: CASSLAGGDLSNQPQHF. As DNA, the CDR3 is TGTGCCAGCAGCTTGGCCGGGGGGGATTTAAGCAATCAGCCCCAGCATTTT.